This is a list of T cell receptor beta chains from one sample in a study of T cells after yellow fever vaccination. Via MiXCR, TCRdb re-called the 5' RACE reads, giving one row per CDR3 protein. Of 95,000 to 150,000 distinct CDR3 sequences in the sample, approximately 8.4% were seen once. The sample in question was CD8+ T cells sorted from PBMCs, obtained on the day of the yellow fever booster vaccination. Receptors were obtained from a man between 18 and 35 years old who received the YFV17D yellow fever vaccine. CDR3s include the opening cysteine and the closing phenylalanine or tryptophan. A clone size is listed for some rows: how often the clone was seen (once, few, many), or a class if it is expanded.

TRBV7-9	few	CASSLAAAWSQETQYF
TRBV7-2	-	CASSRTGISPKLFF
TRBV4-3	-	CASSHPGETQYF
TRBV5-1	few	CASSSPEIAGQETQYF
TRBV4-3	few	CASSRDRSSGNTIYF
TRBV19	few	CASSISPRISNQPQHF
TRBV7-9	many	CASSSGLAGLSYNEQFF
TRBV12-3/TRBV12-4	-	CASSSGGYTF
TRBV28	few	CASSSRDRLKIYNEQFF
TRBV5-1	few	CASSSHSGGVVAGYTF
TRBV5-8	-	CASSPRQGARTGELFF
TRBV19	many	CASSIPTADPNTGELFF
TRBV4-2	few	CASSQEMDTQYF
TRBV9	-	CASSVLGGAYNEQFF
TRBV20-1	-	CSAARDRDGQPQHF
TRBV4-1	few	CASSQEDRGGNQPQHF
TRBV25-1	few	CASSTGYYGYTF
TRBV10-3	-	CAISGVQDLSTDTQYF
TRBV20-1	-	CSARTTSALEANVLTF
TRBV7-2	few	CASSEVWDRGLETQYF
TRBV7-6	-	CASSPSGGFVFF
TRBV6-5	few	CASSEDRGLRDEQFF
TRBV19	-	CASGGGRYGYTF
TRBV4-1	few	CASIDPAAGGTDTQYF
TRBV4-1	few	CASSPAGEPLDGANVLTF
TRBV9	many	CASSPGTSSYEQYF
TRBV6-5	few	CASGTSNTEAFF
TRBV5-6	many	CASSFASGNEQFF
TRBV7-9	many	CASSPISYEQYF
TRBV6-5	few	CASRAPDRGTDTQYF
TRBV6-1	many	CASNPSGGSYNEQFF
TRBV27	-	CASSRDGEGAEAFF
TRBV5-1	few	CASREDVTNTEAFF
TRBV27	many	CASTLSGSGSPLHF
TRBV18	many	CASSPAGNTGELFF
TRBV11-2	-	CASSLTDSYNEQFF